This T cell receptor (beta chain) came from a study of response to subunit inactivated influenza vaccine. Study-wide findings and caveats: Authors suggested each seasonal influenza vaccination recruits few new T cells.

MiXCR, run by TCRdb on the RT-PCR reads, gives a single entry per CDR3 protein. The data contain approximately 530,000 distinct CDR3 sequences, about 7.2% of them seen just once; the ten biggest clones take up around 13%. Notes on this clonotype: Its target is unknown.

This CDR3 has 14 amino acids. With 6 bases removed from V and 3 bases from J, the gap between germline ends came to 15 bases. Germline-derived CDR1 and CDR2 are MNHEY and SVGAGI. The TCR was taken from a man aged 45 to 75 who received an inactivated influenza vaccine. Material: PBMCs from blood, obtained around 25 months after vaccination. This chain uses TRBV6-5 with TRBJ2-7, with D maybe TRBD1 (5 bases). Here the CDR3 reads CASSYRRQGYEQYF. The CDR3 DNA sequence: TGTGCCAGCAGCTACCGTCGCCAGGGCTACGAGCAGTACTTC.